Listed below are T cell receptor beta chains from one sample, sequenced in a study of blood T cell repertoires in COVID-19. Method: immunoSEQ multiplex PCR; TCRdb's copy keeps in-frame clones and lacks some. The sample shows a few hundred thousand clones, more than 90% of them seen only once. Material for sequencing was PBMCs or T cells enriched from blood (not recorded which). Receptors were obtained from a woman aged 25 to 45 who had recovered from COVID-19. CDR3s include the opening cysteine and the closing phenylalanine or tryptophan. A D gene is named only where the DNA matches it firmly. Only some rows state a clone size, as once, few, many or a class for expanded clones.

len,j_gene,abundance,v_gene,d_gene,CDR3aa,CDR3nt
13,TRBJ2-7,NA,TRBV14,TRBD2,CASSQGRVYEQYF,TGTGCCAGCAGCCAGGGGAGGGTGTACGAGCAGTACTTC
14,TRBJ1-2,NA,TRBV14,NA,CASSQDTGGGGYTF,TGTGCCAGCAGCCAAGACACGGGCGGGGGTGGCTACACCTTC
16,TRBJ2-7,NA,TRBV27,TRBD2,CASSLSMSGSAYEQYF,TGTGCCAGCAGTTTATCGATGAGCGGGAGTGCCTACGAGCAGTACTTC
14,TRBJ1-2,NA,TRBV2,NA,CASSSITGHIGYTF,TGTGCCAGCTCATCCATCACAGGTCATATTGGCTACACCTTC
15,TRBJ2-2,NA,TRBV28,TRBD2,CASRPNGEGSGELFF,TGTGCCAGCAGGCCCAACGGGGAGGGCTCCGGGGAGCTGTTTTTT
15,TRBJ2-1,NA,TRBV28,TRBD1,CASSLGGTGANEQFF,TGTGCCAGCAGTTTGGGGGGGACAGGGGCCAATGAGCAGTTCTTC
14,TRBJ2-7,NA,TRBV6-2/TRBV6-3,TRBD2,CASSNYRGREEQYF,TGTGCCAGCAGCAACTACCGGGGGAGGGAAGAGCAGTACTTC
13,TRBJ2-3,NA,TRBV10-3,NA,CAIKGTETDTQYF,TGTGCCATCAAAGGGACTGAAACAGATACGCAGTATTTT
17,TRBJ2-1,NA,TRBV7-2,TRBD2,CASSLVGFGSGGNEQFF,TGTGCCAGCAGCTTAGTAGGCTTTGGTAGCGGGGGGAATGAGCAGTTCTTC
13,TRBJ1-1,NA,TRBV5-5,NA,CASSLNSGTEAFF,TGTGCCAGCAGCTTGAACAGTGGGACTGAAGCTTTCTTT
16,TRBJ2-7,NA,TRBV21-1,NA,CASSGLHPHRFEEQYF,TGTGCCAGCAGCGGACTTCACCCCCACCGGTTCGAGGAGCAGTACTTC
13,TRBJ2-1,NA,TRBV7-2,NA,CASSLGTGHEQFF,TGTGCCAGCAGCTTGGGGACTGGACATGAGCAGTTCTTC
15,TRBJ1-2,NA,TRBV15,TRBD1,CATSRGITGGLALSF,TGTGCCACCAGCAGAGGAATCACAGGGGGCCTAGCTCTTTCCTTC
13,TRBJ1-2,NA,TRBV11-1,NA,CASSPDGQGGYTF,TGTGCCAGCAGCCCGGACGGGCAGGGAGGCTACACCTTC
17,TRBJ2-2,NA,TRBV5-4,TRBD2,CASRTGLAGVNTGELFF,TGTGCCAGCAGAACTGGACTAGCGGGAGTTAACACCGGGGAGCTGTTTTTT
13,TRBJ2-1,NA,TRBV7-3,NA,CASSFNPRSGQFF,TGTGCCAGCAGCTTTAACCCCCGGTCCGGGCAGTTCTTC
12,TRBJ1-2,NA,TRBV6-5,NA,CASSLPREGYTF,TGTGCCAGCAGCCTACCCAGGGAAGGCTACACCTTC
19,TRBJ2-1,NA,TRBV24-1,TRBD2,CATSDSQGLHESSYNEQFF,TGTGCCACCAGTGATAGTCAGGGACTACACGAAAGCTCCTACAATGAGCAGTTCTTC
12,TRBJ2-3,once,TRBV2,TRBD2,CSLLSGKDTQYF,TGTTCGTTACTTAGCGGGAAGGATACGCAGTATTTT
12,TRBJ1-2,NA,TRBV30,NA,CAWSFANYGYTF,TGTGCCTGGAGTTTCGCTAACTATGGCTACACCTTC
13,TRBJ1-6,NA,TRBV5-6,NA,CASSFGGNSPLHF,TGTGCCAGCAGCTTCGGCGGGAATTCACCCCTCCACTTT
15,TRBJ1-1,few,TRBV28,NA,CASSPLGPENTEAFF,TGTGCCAGCAGCCCCTTGGGGCCGGAGAACACTGAAGCTTTCTTT
14,TRBJ1-5,NA,TRBV9,NA,CASSVGAGNQPQHF,TGTGCCAGCAGCGTAGGAGCTGGCAATCAGCCCCAGCATTTT
14,TRBJ1-2,NA,TRBV6-2/TRBV6-3,NA,CASSYFSWSDGYTF,TGTGCCAGCAGTTACTTCTCATGGAGCGATGGCTACACCTTC
16,TRBJ2-2,few,TRBV10-2,TRBD2,CATKFSGRLGTGELFF,TGCGCCACCAAATTTAGCGGGAGGCTGGGCACCGGGGAGCTGTTTTTT
18,TRBJ1-6,once,TRBV4-1,TRBD1,CASSQGYRQGVTNSPLHF,TGCGCCAGCAGCCAAGGGTATAGGCAGGGGGTTACCAATTCACCCCTCCACTTT
13,TRBJ1-2,NA,TRBV27,NA,CASSLRGGYGYTF,TGTGCCAGCAGTTTAAGAGGGGGCTATGGCTACACCTTC
15,TRBJ2-1,once,TRBV9,TRBD1,CASSDSGQAHNEQFF,TGTGCCAGCAGTGACTCTGGACAGGCACACAATGAGCAGTTCTTC
13,TRBJ1-2,once,TRBV27,NA,CASTSEGHGGYTF,TGTGCCAGCACCTCGGAGGGGCACGGAGGCTACACCTTC
22,TRBJ2-3,NA,TRBV23-1,TRBD1,CASSQSKGATQGPDSGTDTQYF,TGCGCCAGCAGTCAATCGAAGGGGGCCACCCAAGGGCCGGACTCCGGCACAGATACGCAGTATTTT
16,TRBJ2-3,once,TRBV4-2,TRBD2,CASSLGLAGEGDTQYF,TGTGCCAGCAGCCTCGGACTAGCGGGGGAGGGGGATACGCAGTATTTT